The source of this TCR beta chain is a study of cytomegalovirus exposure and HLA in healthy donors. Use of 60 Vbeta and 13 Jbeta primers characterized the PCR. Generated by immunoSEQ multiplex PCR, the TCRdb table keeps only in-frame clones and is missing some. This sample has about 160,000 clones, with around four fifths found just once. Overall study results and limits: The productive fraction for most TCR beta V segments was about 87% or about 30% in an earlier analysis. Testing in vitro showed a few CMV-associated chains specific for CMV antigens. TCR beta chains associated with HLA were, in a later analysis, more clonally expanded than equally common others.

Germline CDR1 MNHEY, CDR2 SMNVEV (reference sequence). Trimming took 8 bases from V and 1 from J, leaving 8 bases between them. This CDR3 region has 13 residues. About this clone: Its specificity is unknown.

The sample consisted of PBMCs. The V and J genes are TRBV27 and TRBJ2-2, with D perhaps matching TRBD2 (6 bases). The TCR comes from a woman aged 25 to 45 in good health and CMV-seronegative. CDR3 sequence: CASRGMNTGELFF. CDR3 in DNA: TGTGCCAGCCGCGGGATGAACACCGGGGAGCTGTTTTTT.